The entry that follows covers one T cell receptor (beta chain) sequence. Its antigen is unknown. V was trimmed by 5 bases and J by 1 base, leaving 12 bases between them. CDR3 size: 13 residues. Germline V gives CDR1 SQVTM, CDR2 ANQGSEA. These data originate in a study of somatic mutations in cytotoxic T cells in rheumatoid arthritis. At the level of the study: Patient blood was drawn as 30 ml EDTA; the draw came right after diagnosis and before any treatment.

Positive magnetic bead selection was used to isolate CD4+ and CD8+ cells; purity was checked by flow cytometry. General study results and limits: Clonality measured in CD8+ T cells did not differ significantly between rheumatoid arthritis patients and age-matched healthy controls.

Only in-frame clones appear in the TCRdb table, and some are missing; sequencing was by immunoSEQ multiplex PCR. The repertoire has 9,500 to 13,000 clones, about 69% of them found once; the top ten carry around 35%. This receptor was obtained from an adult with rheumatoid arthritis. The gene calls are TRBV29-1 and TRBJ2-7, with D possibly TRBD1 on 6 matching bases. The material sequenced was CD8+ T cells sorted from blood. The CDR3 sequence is CSVFQGLSYEQYF. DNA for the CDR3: TGCAGCGTTTTCCAGGGGCTATCCTACGAGCAGTACTTC.